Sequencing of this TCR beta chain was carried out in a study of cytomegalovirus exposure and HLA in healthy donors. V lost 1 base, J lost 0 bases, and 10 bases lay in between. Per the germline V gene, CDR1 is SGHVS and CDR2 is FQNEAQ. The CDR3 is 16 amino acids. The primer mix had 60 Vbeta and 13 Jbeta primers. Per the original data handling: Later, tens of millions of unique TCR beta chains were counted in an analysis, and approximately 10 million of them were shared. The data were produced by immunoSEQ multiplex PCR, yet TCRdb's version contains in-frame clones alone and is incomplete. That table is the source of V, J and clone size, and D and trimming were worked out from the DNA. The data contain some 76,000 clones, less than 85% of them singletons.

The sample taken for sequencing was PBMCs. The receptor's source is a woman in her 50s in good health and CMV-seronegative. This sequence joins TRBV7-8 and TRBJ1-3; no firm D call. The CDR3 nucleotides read TGTGCCAGCAGCTTAGTTCCAGGCTTCTCTGGAAACACCATATATTTT. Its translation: CASSLVPGFSGNTIYF.